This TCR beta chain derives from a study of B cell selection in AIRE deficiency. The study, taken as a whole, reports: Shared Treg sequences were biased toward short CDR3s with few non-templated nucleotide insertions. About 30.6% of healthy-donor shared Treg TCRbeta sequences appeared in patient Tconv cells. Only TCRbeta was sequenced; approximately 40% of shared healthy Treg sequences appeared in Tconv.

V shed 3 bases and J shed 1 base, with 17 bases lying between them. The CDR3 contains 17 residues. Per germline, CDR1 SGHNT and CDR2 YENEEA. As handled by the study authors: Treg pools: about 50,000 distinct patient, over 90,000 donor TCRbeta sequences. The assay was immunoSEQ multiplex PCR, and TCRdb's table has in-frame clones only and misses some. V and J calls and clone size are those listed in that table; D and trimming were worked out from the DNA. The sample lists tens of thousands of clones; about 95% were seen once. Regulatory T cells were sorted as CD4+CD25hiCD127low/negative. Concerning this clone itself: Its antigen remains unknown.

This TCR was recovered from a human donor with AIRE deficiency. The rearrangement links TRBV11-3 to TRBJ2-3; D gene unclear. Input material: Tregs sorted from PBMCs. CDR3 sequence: CASSFRHDGLGTDTQYF. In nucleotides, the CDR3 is TGTGCCAGCAGCTTCCGCCATGATGGGTTAGGCACAGATACGCAGTATTTT.